This TCR beta chain comes out of a study of CD8+ T cells in alopecia areata. Study-wide findings and caveats: Scalp repertoires also include resident alphabeta T cells from normal skin. Normal scalp had lower clonality than lesional scalp, with alopecia totalis/universalis lesions showing this most strongly. In scalp and blood, many expanded lesional clones persisted during tofacitinib.

The CDR3 has 14 residues. V lost 5 bases, J lost 2 bases, and 5 bases stayed unmatched. Germline V gene lookup returns CDR1 PRHDT and CDR2 FYEKMQ (reference sequence). This sample's treatment: oral pan-JAK inhibitor, 5-10 mg twice daily. A note on this clone: Antigen specificity is unknown.

The sequencing template was cDNA reverse transcribed from extracted RNA. The method was immunoSEQ multiplex PCR; TCRdb's version includes in-frame clones alone and lacks a portion of them. The repertoire holds 160,000 or so clones, with about two thirds as singletons. The sequence was obtained from a human donor with alopecia areata. V gene TRBV13 combines with J gene TRBJ1-1; TRBD1 matches at 7 bases. The sequences come from CD4+ T cells sorted from blood, collected at week 4, from a patient treated with tofacitinib. CDR3 sequence: CASSPGTVNTEAFF. The CDR3 DNA sequence: TGTGCCAGCAGCCCGGGGACAGTCAACACTGAAGCTTTCTTT.